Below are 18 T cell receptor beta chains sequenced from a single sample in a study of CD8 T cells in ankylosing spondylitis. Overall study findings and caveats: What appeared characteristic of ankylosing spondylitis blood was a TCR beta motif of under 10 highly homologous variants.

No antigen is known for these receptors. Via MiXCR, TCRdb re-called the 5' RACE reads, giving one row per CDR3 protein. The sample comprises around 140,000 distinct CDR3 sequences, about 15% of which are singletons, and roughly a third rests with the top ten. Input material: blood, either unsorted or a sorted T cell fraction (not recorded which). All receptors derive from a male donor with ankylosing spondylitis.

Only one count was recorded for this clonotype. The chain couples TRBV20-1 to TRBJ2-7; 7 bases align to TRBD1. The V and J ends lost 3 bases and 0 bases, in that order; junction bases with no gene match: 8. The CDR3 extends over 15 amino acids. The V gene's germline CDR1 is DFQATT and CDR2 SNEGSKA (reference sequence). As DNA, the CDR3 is TGCAGTGCTAGGCTACTCCGGGACAGCTCCTACGAGCAGTACTTC. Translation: CSARLLRDSSYEQYF.

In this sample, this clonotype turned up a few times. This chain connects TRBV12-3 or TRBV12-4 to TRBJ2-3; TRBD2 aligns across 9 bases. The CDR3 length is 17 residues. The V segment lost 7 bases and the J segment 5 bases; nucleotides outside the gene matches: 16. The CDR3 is CASNSALVAGVVDTQYF. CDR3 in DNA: TGTGCCAGCAACTCCGCCTTGGTAGCGGGAGTCGTAGATACGCAGTATTTT.

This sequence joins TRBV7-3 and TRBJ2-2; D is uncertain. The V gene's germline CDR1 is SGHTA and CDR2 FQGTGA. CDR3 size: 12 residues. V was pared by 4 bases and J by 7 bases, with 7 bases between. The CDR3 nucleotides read TGTGCCAGCAGCTCTATCCTCGGGGAGCTGTTTTTT. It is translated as CASSSILGELFF.

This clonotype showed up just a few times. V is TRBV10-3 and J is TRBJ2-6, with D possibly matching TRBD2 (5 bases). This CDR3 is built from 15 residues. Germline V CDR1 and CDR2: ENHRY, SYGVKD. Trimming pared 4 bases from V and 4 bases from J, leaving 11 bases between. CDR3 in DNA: TGTGCCATCAGTGTTGAGGGTTCAGGGGCCAACGTCCTGACTTTC. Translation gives CAISVEGSGANVLTF.

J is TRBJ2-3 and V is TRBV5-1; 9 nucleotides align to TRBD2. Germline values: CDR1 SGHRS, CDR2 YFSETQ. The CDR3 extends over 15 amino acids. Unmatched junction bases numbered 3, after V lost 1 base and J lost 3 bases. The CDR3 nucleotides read TGCGCCAGCAGCTTGTCGGGACTAGCTACAGATACGCAGTATTTT. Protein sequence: CASSLSGLATDTQYF. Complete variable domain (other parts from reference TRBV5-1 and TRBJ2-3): KAGVTQTPRYLIKTRGQQVTLSCSPISGHRSVSWYQQTPGQGLQFLFEYFSETQRNKGNFPGRFSGRQFSNSRSEMNVSTLELGDSALYLCASSLSGLATDTQYFGPGTRLTVL.

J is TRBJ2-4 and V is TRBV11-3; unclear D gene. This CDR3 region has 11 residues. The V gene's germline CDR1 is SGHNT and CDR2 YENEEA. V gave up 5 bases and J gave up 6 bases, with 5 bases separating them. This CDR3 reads CASSGGNIQYF. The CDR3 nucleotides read TGTGCCAGCAGCGGTGGAAACATTCAGTACTTC.

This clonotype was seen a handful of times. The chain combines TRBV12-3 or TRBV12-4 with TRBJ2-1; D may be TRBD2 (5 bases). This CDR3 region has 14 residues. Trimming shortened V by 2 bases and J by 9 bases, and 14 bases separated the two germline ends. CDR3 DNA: TGTGCCAGCAGTTTATTGAGGGAGCAGAGTGAGCAGTTCTTC. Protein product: CASSLLREQSEQFF.

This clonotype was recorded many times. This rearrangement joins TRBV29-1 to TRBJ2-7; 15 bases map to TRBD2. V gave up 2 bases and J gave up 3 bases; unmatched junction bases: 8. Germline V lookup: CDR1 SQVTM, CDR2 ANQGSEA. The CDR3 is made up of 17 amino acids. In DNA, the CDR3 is TGCAGCGTTGAAATCCCGGGACTAGCGGGAGGCCGCTACGAGCAGTACTTC. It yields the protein CSVEIPGLAGGRYEQYF.

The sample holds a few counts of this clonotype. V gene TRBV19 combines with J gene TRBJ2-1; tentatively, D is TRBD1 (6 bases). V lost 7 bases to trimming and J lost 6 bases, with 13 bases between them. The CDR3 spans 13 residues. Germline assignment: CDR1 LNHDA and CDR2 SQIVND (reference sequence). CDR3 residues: CASNQGLGNEQFF. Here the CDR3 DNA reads TGTGCCAGTAATCAGGGGCTGGGCAATGAGCAGTTCTTC.

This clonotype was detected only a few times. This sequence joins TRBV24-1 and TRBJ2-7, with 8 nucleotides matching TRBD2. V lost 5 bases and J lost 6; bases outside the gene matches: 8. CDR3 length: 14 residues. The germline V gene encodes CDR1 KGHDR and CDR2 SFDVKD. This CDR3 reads CATSASSAGGEQYF. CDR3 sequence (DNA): TGTGCCACCAGTGCCTCTAGCGCGGGAGGCGAGCAGTACTTC.

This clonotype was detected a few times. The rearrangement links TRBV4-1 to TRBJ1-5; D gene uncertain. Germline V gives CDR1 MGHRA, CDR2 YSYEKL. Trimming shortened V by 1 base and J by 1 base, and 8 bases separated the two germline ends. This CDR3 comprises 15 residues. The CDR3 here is CASSQVVGSNQPQHF. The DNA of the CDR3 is TGCGCCAGCAGCCAAGTCGTAGGGAGCAATCAGCCCCAGCATTTT.

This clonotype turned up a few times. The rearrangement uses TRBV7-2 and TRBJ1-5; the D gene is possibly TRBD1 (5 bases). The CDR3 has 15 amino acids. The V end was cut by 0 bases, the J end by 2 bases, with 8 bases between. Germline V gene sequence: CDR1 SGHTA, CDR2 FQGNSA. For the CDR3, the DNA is TGTGCCAGCAGCTTAGCGCAGGGTGGCAATCAGCCCCAGCATTTT. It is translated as CASSLAQGGNQPQHF.

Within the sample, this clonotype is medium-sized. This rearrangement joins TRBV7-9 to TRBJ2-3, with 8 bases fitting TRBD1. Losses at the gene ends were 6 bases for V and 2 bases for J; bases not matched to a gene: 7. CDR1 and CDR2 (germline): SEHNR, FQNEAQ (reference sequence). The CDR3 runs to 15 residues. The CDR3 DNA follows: TGTGCCAGCAGTCATGGACAGGGATACACAGATACGCAGTATTTT. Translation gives CASSHGQGYTDTQYF. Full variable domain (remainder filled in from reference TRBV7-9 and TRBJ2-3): DTGVSQNPRHKITKRGQNVTFRCDPISEHNRLYWYRQTLGQGPEFLTYFQNEAQLEKSRLLSDRFSAERPKGSFSTLEIQRTEQGDSAMYLCASSHGQGYTDTQYFGPGTRLTVL.

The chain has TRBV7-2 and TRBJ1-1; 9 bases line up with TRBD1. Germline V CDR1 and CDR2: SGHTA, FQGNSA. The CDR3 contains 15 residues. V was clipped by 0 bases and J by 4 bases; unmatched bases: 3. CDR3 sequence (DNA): TGTGCCAGCAGCTTAGCGGGACAGGGAAGCACTGAAGCTTTCTTT. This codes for CASSLAGQGSTEAFF.

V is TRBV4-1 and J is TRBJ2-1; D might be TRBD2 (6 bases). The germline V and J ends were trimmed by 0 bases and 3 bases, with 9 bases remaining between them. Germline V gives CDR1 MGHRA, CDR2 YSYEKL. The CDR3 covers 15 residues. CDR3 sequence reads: CASSQEEGNYNEQFF. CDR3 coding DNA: TGCGCCAGCAGCCAAGAGGAGGGGAACTACAATGAGCAGTTCTTC.

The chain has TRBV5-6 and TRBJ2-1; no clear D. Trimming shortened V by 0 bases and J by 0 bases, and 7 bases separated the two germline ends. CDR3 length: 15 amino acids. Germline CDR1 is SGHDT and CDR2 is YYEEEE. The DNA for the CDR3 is TGTGCCAGCAGCTTGGGGGCAGACTCCTACAATGAGCAGTTCTTC. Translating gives CASSLGADSYNEQFF. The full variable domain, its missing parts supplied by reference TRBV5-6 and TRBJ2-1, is DAGVTQSPTHLIKTRGQQVTLRCSPKSGHDTVSWYQQALGQGPQFIFQYYEEEERQRGNFPDRFSGHQFPNYSSELNVNALLLGDSALYLCASSLGADSYNEQFFGPGTRLTVL.

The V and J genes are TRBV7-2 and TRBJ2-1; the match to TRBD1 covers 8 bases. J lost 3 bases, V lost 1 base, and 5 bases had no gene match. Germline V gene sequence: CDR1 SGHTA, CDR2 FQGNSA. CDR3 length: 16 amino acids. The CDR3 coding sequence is TGTGCCAGCAGCTTAGGGGACAGGCCGTACTACAATGAGCAGTTCTTC. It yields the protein CASSLGDRPYYNEQFF.

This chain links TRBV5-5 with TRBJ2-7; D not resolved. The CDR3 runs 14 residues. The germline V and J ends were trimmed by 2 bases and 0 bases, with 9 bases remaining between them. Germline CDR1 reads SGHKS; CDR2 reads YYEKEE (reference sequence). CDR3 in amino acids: CASSFLESSYEQYF. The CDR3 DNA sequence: TGTGCCAGCAGCTTCCTAGAGAGCTCCTACGAGCAGTACTTC.